This T cell receptor beta chain is drawn from a study of cytomegalovirus exposure and HLA in healthy donors. The study's findings and limits: Some public TCRs appeared in many individuals, while most sequences were rare. The authors later found HLA-associated TCR beta chains more clonally expanded than equally common others.

A multiplex PCR was run with 60 Vbeta primers and 13 Jbeta primers. Here immunoSEQ multiplex PCR was the method, and the copy in TCRdb shows in-frame clones only, minus some. This sample's clone table lists 60,000 to 90,000 clones. Points on this clone: The antigen remains undetermined.

The TCR was taken from a woman in her thirties or forties in good health and CMV-seropositive. Specimen: PBMCs.

The CDR3 DNA reads TGTGCCAGCAGCATACTAGCGGGAGAATACAATGAGCAGTTCTTC. It is translated as CASSILAGEYNEQFF. The V and J genes are TRBV11-3 and TRBJ2-1; TRBD2 matches at 11 bases. The CDR3 contains 15 residues. V lost 5 bases, J lost 4 bases, and 4 bases stayed unmatched. The germline V gene encodes CDR1 SGHNT and CDR2 YENEEA.